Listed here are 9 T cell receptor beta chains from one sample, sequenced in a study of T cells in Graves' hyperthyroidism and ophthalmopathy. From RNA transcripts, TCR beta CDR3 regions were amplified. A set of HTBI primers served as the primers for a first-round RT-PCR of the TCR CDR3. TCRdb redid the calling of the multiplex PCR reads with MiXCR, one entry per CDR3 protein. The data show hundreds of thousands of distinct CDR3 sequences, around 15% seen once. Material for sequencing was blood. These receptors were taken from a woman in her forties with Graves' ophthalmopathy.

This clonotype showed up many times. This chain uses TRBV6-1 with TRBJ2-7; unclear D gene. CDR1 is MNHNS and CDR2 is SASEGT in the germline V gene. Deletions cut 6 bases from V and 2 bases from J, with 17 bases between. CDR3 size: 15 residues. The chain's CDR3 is CASRRDPYSTYEQYF. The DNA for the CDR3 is TGTGCCAGCAGAAGAGACCCCTATTCTACCTACGAGCAGTACTTC.

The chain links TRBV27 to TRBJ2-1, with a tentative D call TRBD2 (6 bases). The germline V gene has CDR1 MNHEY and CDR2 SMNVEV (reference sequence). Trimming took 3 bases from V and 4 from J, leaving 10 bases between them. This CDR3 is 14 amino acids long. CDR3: CASSLLATYNEQFF. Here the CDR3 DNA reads TGTGCCAGCAGTTTGCTAGCGACTTACAATGAGCAGTTCTTC.

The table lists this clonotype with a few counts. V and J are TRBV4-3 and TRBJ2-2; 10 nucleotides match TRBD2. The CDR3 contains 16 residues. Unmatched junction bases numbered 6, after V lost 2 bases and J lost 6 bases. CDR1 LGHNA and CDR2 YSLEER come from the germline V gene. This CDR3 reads CASSQNLAGGSGELFF. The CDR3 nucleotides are TGCGCCAGCAGCCAAAACTTAGCGGGAGGATCCGGGGAGCTGTTTTTT.

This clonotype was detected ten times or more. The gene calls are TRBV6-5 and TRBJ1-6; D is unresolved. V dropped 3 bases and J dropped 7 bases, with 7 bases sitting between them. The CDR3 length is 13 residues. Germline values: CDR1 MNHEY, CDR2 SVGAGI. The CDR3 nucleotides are TGTGCCAGCAGTTATCAAGAGAATTCACCCCTCCACTTT. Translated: CASSYQENSPLHF.

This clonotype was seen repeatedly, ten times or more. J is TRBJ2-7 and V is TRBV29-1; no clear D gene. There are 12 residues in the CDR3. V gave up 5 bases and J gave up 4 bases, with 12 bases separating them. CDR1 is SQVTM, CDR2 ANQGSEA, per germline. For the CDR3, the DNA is TGCAGCGTTTTAAGGGAAAGATACGAGCAGTACTTC. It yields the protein CSVLRERYEQYF.

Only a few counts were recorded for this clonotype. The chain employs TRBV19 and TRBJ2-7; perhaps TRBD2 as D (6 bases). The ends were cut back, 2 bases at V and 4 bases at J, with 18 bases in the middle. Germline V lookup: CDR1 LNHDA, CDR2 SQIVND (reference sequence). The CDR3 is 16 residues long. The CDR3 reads CASSIYKGGRGYEQYF. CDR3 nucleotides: TGTGCCAGTAGTATATATAAAGGAGGGAGAGGGTACGAGCAGTACTTC.

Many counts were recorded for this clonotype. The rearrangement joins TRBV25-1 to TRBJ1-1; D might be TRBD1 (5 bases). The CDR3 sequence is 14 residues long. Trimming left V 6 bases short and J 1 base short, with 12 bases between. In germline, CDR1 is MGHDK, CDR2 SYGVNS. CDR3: CASRTGTSNTEAFF. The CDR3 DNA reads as TGTGCCAGCAGGACCGGGACCTCGAACACTGAAGCTTTCTTT. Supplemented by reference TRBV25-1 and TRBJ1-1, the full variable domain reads EADIYQTPRYLVIGTGKKITLECSQTMGHDKMYWYQQDPGMELHLIHYSYGVNSTEKGDLSSESTVSRIRTEHFPLTLESARPSHTSQYLCASRTGTSNTEAFFGQGTRLTVV.

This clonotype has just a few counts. The CDR3 bases are TGTGCCAGCAGCTTTGGGACAGGGAGGTCGATCTCCTACGAGCAGTACTTC. Amino acid sequence: CASSFGTGRSISYEQYF. This chain uses TRBV5-4 with TRBJ2-7; TRBD1 agrees at 9 bases. The CDR3 length is 17 residues. Germline values: CDR1 SGHNT, CDR2 YYREEE (reference sequence). V dropped 2 bases and J dropped 0; count of bases not matched to a gene: 9.

The CDR3 spells CASTDSGGQETQYF. The CDR3 nucleotides read TGTGCCAGCACGGACAGCGGGGGCCAGGAGACCCAGTACTTC. The rearrangement uses TRBV6-2 or TRBV6-3 and TRBJ2-5, with 8 bases lining up with TRBD2. The V gene end was trimmed by 7 bases and the J gene end by 5 bases; junction bases not matched to a gene: 9. Germline-derived CDR1 and CDR2 are MNHEY and SVGEGT. The CDR3 totals 14 residues.